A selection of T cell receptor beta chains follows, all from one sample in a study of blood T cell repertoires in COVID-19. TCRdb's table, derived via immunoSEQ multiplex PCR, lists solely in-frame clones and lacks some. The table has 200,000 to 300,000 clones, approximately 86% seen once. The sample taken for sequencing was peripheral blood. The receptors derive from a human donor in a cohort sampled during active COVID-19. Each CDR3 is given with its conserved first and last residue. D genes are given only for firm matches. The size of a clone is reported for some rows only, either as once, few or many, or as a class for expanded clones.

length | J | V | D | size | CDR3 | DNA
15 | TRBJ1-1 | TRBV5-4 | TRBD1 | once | CASSFVQGTNTEAFF | TGTGCCAGCAGCTTCGTACAGGGGACGAACACTGAAGCTTTCTTT
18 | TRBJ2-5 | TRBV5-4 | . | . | CASSLGRLTGPEGETQYF | TGTGCCAGCAGCTTGGGAAGACTAACGGGCCCTGAAGGGGAGACCCAGTACTTC
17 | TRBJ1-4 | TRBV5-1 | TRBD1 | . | CASGIVKQGLAPEKLFF | TGCGCCAGCGGCATCGTTAAACAGGGGTTGGCCCCTGAAAAACTGTTTTTT
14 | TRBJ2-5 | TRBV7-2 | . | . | CASSSIGAGETQYF | TGTGCCAGCAGCTCGATAGGGGCAGGGGAGACCCAGTACTTC
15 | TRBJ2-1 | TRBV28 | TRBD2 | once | CASSLGGRAGSEQFF | TGTGCCAGCAGTTTAGGCGGGAGGGCCGGAAGTGAGCAGTTCTTC
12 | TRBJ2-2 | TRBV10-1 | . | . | CASSVASGELFF | TGCGCCAGCAGTGTCGCGTCCGGGGAGCTGTTTTTT
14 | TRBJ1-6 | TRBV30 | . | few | CAWSVGGSMAPLHF | TGTGCCTGGAGTGTCGGGGGTTCGATGGCACCCCTCCACTTT
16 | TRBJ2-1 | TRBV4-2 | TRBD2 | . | CASSQDRTSGYNEQFF | TGTGCCAGCAGCCAAGATAGGACTAGCGGATACAATGAGCAGTTCTTC
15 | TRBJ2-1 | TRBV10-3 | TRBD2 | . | CAISDTGTSGNEQFF | TGTGCCATCAGTGACACCGGGACTAGCGGGAATGAGCAGTTCTTC
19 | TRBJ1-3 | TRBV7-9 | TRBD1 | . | CASSLGKGAFSTLENTIYF | TGTGCCAGCAGCTTAGGGAAGGGGGCATTCTCCACTCTAGAAAACACCATATATTTT
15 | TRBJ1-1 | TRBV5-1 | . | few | CASSLAAQVDTEAFF | TGCGCCAGCAGCTTGGCCGCACAGGTAGACACTGAAGCTTTCTTT
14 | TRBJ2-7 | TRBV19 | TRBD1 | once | CASSMMTGTSEQYF | TGTGCCAGTAGTATGATGACAGGGACCAGCGAGCAGTACTTC
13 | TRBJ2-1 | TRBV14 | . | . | CASSQGANNEQFF | TGTGCCAGCAGCCAAGGAGCCAACAATGAGCAGTTCTTC
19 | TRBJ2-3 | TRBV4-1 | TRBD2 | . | CASSQARVLGTSGGDTQYF | TGCGCCAGCAGCCAGGCGAGAGTTCTCGGGACTAGCGGGGGGGATACGCAGTATTTT
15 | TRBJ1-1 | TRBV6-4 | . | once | CASSDSGQPNTEAFF | TGTGCCAGCAGTGACTCGGGGCAGCCGAACACTGAAGCTTTCTTT
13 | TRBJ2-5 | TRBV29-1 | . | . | CSVERQGRETQYF | TGCAGCGTTGAACGGCAGGGGCGAGAGACCCAGTACTTC
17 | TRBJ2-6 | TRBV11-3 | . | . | CASSPIRGDTGANVLTF | TGTGCCAGCAGCCCGATAAGAGGGGACACAGGGGCCAACGTCCTGACTTTC
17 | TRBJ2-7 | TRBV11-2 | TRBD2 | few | CASSLVGLRGSSYEQYF | TGTGCCAGCAGCTTAGTCGGCCTGCGGGGGAGCTCCTACGAGCAGTACTTC
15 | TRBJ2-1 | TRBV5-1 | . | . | CASSLQGIAYNEQFF | TGCGCCAGCAGCTTGCAGGGTATCGCCTACAATGAGCAGTTCTTC